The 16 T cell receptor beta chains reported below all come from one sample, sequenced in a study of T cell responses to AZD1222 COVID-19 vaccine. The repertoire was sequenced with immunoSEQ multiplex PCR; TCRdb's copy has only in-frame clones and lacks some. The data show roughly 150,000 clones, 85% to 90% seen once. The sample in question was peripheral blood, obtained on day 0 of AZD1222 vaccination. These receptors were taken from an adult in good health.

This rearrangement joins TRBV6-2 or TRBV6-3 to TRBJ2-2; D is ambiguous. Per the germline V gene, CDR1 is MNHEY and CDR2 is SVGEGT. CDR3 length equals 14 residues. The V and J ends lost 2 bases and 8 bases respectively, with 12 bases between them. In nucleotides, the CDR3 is TGTGCCAGCAGTTACCTTGGCCCCCGGGGGGAGCTGTTTTTT. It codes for CASSYLGPRGELFF.

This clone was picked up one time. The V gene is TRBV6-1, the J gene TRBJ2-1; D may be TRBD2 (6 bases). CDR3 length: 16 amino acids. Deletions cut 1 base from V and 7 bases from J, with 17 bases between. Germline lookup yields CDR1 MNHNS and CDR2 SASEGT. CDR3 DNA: TGTGCCAGCAGTGAAGACCGACCTAGACTAGTAAATGAGCAGTTCTTC. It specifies CASSEDRPRLVNEQFF.

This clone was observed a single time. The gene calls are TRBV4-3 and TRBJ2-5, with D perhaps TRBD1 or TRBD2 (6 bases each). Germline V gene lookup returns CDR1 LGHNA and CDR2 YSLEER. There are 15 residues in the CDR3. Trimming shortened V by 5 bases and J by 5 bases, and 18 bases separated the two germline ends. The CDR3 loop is CASSKGVGGAETQYF. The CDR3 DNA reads TGCGCCAGCAGCAAAGGGGTCGGGGGCGCGGAGACCCAGTACTTC.

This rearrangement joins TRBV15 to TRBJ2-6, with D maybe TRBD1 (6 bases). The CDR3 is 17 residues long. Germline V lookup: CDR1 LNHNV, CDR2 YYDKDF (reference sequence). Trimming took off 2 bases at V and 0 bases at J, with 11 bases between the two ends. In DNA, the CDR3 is TGTGCCACCAGCAGACTCCTCAGGGGCTCTGGGGCCAACGTCCTGACTTTC. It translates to CATSRLLRGSGANVLTF.

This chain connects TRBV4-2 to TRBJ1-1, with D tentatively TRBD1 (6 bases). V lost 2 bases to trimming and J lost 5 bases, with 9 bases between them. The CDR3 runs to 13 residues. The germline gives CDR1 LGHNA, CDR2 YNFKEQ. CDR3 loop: CASSQFTGTEAFF. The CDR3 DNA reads TGTGCCAGCAGCCAATTTACAGGGACTGAAGCTTTCTTT.

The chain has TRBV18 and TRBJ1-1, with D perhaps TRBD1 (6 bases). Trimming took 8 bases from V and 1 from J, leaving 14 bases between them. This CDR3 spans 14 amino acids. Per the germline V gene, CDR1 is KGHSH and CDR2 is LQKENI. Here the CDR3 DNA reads TGTGCCAGCCTAAGACAGGCGTCGAACACTGAAGCTTTCTTT. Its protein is CASLRQASNTEAFF.

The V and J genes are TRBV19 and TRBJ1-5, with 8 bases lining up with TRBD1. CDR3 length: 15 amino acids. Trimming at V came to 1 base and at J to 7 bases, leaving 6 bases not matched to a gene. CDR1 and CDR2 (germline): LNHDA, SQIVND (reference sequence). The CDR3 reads CASSIGQGASQPQHF. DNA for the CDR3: TGTGCCAGTAGTATAGGGCAGGGGGCTTCACAGCCCCAGCATTTT.

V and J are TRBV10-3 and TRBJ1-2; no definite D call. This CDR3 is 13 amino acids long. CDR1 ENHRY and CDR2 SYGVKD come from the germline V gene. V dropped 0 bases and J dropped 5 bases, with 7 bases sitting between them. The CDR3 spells CAISESGQYGYTF. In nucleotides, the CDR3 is TGTGCCATCAGTGAGTCGGGTCAGTATGGCTACACCTTC.

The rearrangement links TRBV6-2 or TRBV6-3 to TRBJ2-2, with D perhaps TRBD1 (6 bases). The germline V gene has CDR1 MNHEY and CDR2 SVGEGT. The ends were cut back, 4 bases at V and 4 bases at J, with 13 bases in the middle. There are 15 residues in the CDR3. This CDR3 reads CASSSRGSVTGELFF. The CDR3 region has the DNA TGTGCCAGCAGTTCCAGGGGAAGTGTCACCGGGGAGCTGTTTTTT.

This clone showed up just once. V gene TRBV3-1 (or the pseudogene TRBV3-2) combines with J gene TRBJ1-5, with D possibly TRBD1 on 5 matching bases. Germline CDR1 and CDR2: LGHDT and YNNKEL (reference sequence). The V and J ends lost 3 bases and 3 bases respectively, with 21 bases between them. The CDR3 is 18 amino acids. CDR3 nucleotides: TGTGCCAGCAGCCAGGTACGGGGGAATACCGAAAACAATCAGCCCCAGCATTTT. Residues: CASSQVRGNTENNQPQHF.

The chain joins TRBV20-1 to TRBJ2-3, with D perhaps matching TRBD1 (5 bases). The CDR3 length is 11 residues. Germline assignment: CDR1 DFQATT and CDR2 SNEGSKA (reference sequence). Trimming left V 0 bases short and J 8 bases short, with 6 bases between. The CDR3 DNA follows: TGCAGTGCTAGAGAAGGGGCTACGCAGTATTTT. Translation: CSAREGATQYF.

CDR3 sequence (DNA): TGTGCCAGCAGTTACTCGGGGGGCGCAGGTCAGCCCCAGCATTTT. It encodes CASSYSGGAGQPQHF. The chain couples TRBV6-5 to TRBJ1-5, with D perhaps matching TRBD1 (6 bases). CDR1 and CDR2 (germline): MNHEY, SVGAGI. With 0 bases removed from V and 6 bases from J, the gap between germline ends came to 12 bases. This CDR3 has 15 residues.

This CDR3 is CASSLYPPPGTGWVHDYTF. The CDR3 DNA is TGTGCCAGCAGCTTATACCCCCCTCCCGGGACAGGGTGGGTTCATGACTACACCTTC. The rearrangement links TRBV7-3 to TRBJ1-2; 9 nucleotides agree with TRBD1. The V gene end was trimmed by 2 bases and the J gene end by 10 bases; junction bases not matched to a gene: 23. The germline V gene has CDR1 SGHTA and CDR2 FQGTGA. This CDR3 has 19 amino acids.

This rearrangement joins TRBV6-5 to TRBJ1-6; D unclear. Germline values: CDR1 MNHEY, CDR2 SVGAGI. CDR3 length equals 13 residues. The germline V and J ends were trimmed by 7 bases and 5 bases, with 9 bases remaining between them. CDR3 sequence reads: CASTRADNSPLHF. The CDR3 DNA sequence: TGTGCCAGCACGCGGGCAGATAATTCACCCCTCCACTTT.

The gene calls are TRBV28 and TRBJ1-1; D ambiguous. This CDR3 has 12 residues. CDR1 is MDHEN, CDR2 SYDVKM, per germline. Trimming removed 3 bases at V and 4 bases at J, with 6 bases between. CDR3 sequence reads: CASSLRFTEAFF. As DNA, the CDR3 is TGTGCCAGCAGTTTGAGATTCACTGAAGCTTTCTTT. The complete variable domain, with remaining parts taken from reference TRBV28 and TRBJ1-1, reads DVKVTQSSRYLVKRTGEKVFLECVQDMDHENMFWYRQDPGLGLRLIYFSYDVKMKEKGDIPEGYSVSREKKERFSLILESASTNQTSMYLCASSLRFTEAFFGQGTRLTVV.

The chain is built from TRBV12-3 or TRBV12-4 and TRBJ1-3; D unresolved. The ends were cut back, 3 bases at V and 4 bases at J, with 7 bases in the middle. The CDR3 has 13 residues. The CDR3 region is CASSFQAGNTIYF. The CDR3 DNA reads TGTGCCAGCAGTTTCCAGGCCGGAAACACCATATATTTT.